This TCR beta chain is from a study of blood T cells in healthy people across ages (dated by TCRdb to the mid-2010s). About the study as a whole: In model experiments, roughly one uniquely barcoded TCR beta cDNA molecule per two T cells was captured by template switching. Two additional independent replicas of 1 million unique cDNA reads from the same blood draw were analyzed for two donors (one aged 18 to 30 and one aged 80 or older). Donors were grouped into four age groups: young (average roughly 15 years), middle-aged (about 40), aged (about 60) and long-lived (about 82). To avoid experimental bias, donors of different ages were spread randomly across the sequencing lanes. The study measured age-related changes in TCR beta repertoire diversity using deep sequencing normalized with unique cDNA molecular identifiers. Overall study outcomes, separate from this receptor: Estimates of total diversity based on one million sequenced T cells were considered lower bounds and underestimates. The CMV infection status of donors was not known, potentially confounding age-related changes in expanded clonotypes. Compared with the aged group, the long-lived group had more naive CD4+ T cells, fewer expanded clones and increased TCR diversity, suggesting age selection. Observed TCR beta diversity per million T cells fell roughly linearly with age, and a significant reduction was already apparent by age around 44. The percentage of naive T cells measured by flow cytometry correlated strongly with observed TCR beta diversity. Since profiling was done on bulk unsorted PBMCs, naive and antigen-experienced compartments could not be conclusively compared.

To prepare the library, 5' RACE was applied. Sequencing relied on an Illumina HiSeq 2500. A second PCR of about 7 to 12 cycles was run with a J-beta primer mix and a sample-barcoded 5' primer. Each TCR beta cDNA molecule received a unique molecular identifier from a template-switch 5' adaptor carrying 12 random nucleotides. At least 2.5 million CDR3-containing paired-end reads were obtained from each sample. The Mint cDNA synthesis kit, primed by a TRBC-specific oligonucleotide, was used to synthesize first-strand cDNA from all RNA. After uracil-DNA glycosylase treatment, a first 18-cycle PCR used universal primers M1SS and BC2_uni_R on all cDNA. The source study handled its data this way. Each sample was normalized by randomly selecting 1 million high-quality reads, each carrying a distinct molecular identifier. Instead of being binned into consensus sequences, reads with shared molecular identifiers were discarded. MiTCR, run with a Q25 quality threshold and the strictest error-elimination algorithm, handled CDR3 identification, clonotype clustering and error correction. A nonparametric unseen species model with Euler transformation was used to estimate a lower bound on total TCR beta diversity. TCRdb reanalyzed the raw reads on its own, using fastp at Q25 for trimming and MiXCR for clone calling, and kept in-frame beta chains. Every entry covers one CDR3 protein and lists the most common genes and DNA from its rows. TCRdb, not the authors, supplied the V and J calls. In all, the sample holds about 730,000 distinct CDR3 sequences, and roughly 43% of those were seen once. Around 20% of the sample belongs to the ten largest clones.

The 35 to 40 donors, aged about 6 to 95 years, were systemically healthy Caucasian individuals from Russia. Each donor gave about 9.2 milliliters of peripheral blood, drawn into EDTA-treated Vacutainer tubes. PBMCs were isolated by Ficoll-Paque density-gradient centrifugation, with at least 6.5 million obtained per sample. Trizol reagent was used to extract total RNA from PBMCs, with at least 6 micrograms per sample. For every donor, flow cytometry on a PBMC aliquot measured the percentage of naive CD45RAhigh/CD27high T cells. V has 5 bases trimmed and J has 11 bases trimmed; junction bases matching no gene number 12. Inclusive of the bounding cysteine and phenylalanine, the CDR3 is 15 residues long. CDR3 DNA is the only sequence kept; it has 45 bases, read in frame from the first base. This clonotype came up a few times. Its antigen has not been determined. No base qualities exist here, and no much larger clone lies one base off it.

Sequenced: blood. The TCR originated in a woman aged 55-70 years in good health. The chain employs TRBV12-3 or TRBV12-4 and TRBJ2-5; TRBD2 fits 12 bases in the junction. The CDR3: CASSRTSGGNNEQYF. The sequenced DNA is TGTGCCAGCAGTCGCACTAGCGGGGGGAACAATGAGCAGTACTTC.